What follows are 19 T cell receptor beta chains derived from one specimen sequenced in a study of T cells in Graves' hyperthyroidism and ophthalmopathy. From RNA transcripts, TCR beta CDR3 regions were amplified. TCR CDR3 underwent first-round RT-PCR with the HTBI primer set. One entry per CDR3 protein, called by TCRdb with MiXCR from the multiplex PCR reads. The sample carries 350,000 or so distinct CDR3 sequences, around 18% recorded once. Material for sequencing was blood. These receptors all come from a woman between 40 and 50 years old with Graves' ophthalmopathy.

This clonotype came up many times. The chain recombines TRBV6-1 with TRBJ2-2; 10 positions agree with TRBD2. There are 15 residues in the CDR3. V lost 8 bases, J lost 7 bases, and 10 bases stayed unmatched. Per the germline V gene, CDR1 is MNHNS and CDR2 is SASEGT. This CDR3 is CASRSSGRVGGELFF. In DNA, the CDR3 is TGTGCCAGCCGGTCTAGCGGGAGAGTGGGCGGGGAGCTGTTTTTT.

This clonotype was seen repeatedly, ten times or more. The chain is built from TRBV12-3 or TRBV12-4 and TRBJ1-2, with D perhaps matching TRBD1 (5 bases). The CDR3 is 14 residues long. V was cut by 1 base and J by 4 bases, with 10 bases left in between. In DNA, the CDR3 is TGTGCCAGCAGTTTAGAGGGGAATAGCTATGGCTACACCTTC. It specifies CASSLEGNSYGYTF.

This clonotype was counted many times. The CDR3 ends on some other residue instead of the conserved phenylalanine or tryptophan, so this is likely a read error. The chain has TRBV5-1 and TRBJ2-7; D is perhaps TRBD1 (6 bases). Germline CDR1 is SGHRS and CDR2 is YFSETQ. The CDR3 totals 15 residues. Trimming left V 3 bases short and J 3 bases short, with 16 bases between. Here the CDR3 reads CASSWGYRAIYEQYL. In nucleotides, the CDR3 is TGCGCCAGCAGCTGGGGGTACAGGGCTATCTACGAGCAGTACCTC.

This clonotype was detected only a few times. The chain combines TRBV5-4 with TRBJ1-1, with 7 positions matching TRBD1. The V and J ends lost 6 bases and 4 bases, in that order; junction bases with no gene match: 6. Germline lookup yields CDR1 SGHNT and CDR2 YYREEE (reference sequence). The CDR3 has 13 amino acids. For the CDR3, the DNA is TGTGCCAGCACCCCGGGACAGAGCACTGAAGCTTTCTTT. It codes for CASTPGQSTEAFF.

This clonotype was found many times. The V gene is TRBV6-2 or TRBV6-3, the J gene TRBJ2-7, with D tentatively TRBD2 (5 bases). The CDR3 extends over 14 amino acids. Germline CDR1 and CDR2: MNHEY and SVGEGT. V was trimmed by 0 bases and J by 2 bases, leaving 8 bases between them. The CDR3 nucleotides are TGTGCCAGCAGTTACTCCTCCGGGACCTACGAGCAGTACTTC. Protein sequence: CASSYSSGTYEQYF.

This clonotype has just one count. The chain joins TRBV25-1 to TRBJ2-7, with D unclear. Trimming stripped 3 bases from V and 2 bases from J, with 11 bases between. CDR1 and CDR2 from the germline V gene are MGHDK and SYGVNS. The CDR3 runs to 14 residues. CDR3 DNA sequence: TGTGCCAGCAGTGAGCTAAAGTCCACCTACGAGCAGTACTTC. It codes for CASSELKSTYEQYF.

In its sample, this clonotype was seen many times. This chain joins TRBV6-5 and TRBJ2-5, with D perhaps matching TRBD2 (6 bases). The germline V gene encodes CDR1 MNHEY and CDR2 SVGAGI. Trimming cost V 2 bases and J 0 bases, with 19 bases left between them. The CDR3 contains 18 residues. CDR3 in amino acids: CASSYPTHSGGYQETQYF. CDR3 coding DNA: TGTGCCAGCAGTTACCCGACTCATAGCGGAGGATACCAAGAGACCCAGTACTTC.

This clonotype was detected only a few times. V usage is TRBV30 and J usage is TRBJ2-2; TRBD2 matches at 11 bases. V trimming: 5 bases; J trimming: 1 base; junction bases outside the gene matches: 6. The CDR3 extends over 16 amino acids. Germline-derived CDR1 and CDR2 are GTSNPN and SVGIG (reference sequence). The CDR3 loop is CAWGGGTSGNTGELFF. The CDR3 DNA is TGTGCCTGGGGAGGCGGGACTAGCGGGAACACCGGGGAGCTGTTTTTT.

This sequence joins TRBV7-3 and TRBJ2-5; tentatively, D is TRBD2 (5 bases). The V gene's germline CDR1 is SGHTA and CDR2 FQGTGA. The CDR3 runs 15 residues. With 1 base removed from V and 5 bases from J, the gap between germline ends came to 14 bases. The CDR3 loop reads CASSLSPTSLETQYF. DNA for the CDR3: TGTGCCAGCAGCTTAAGCCCCACTAGTCTCGAGACCCAGTACTTC. The whole variable domain, remainder taken from reference TRBV7-3 and TRBJ2-5, is GAGVSQTPSNKVTEKGKYVELRCDPISGHTALYWYRQSLGQGPEFLIYFQGTGAADDSGLPNDRFFAVRPEGSVSTLKIQRTERGDSAVYLCASSLSPTSLETQYFGPGTRLLVL.

This clonotype occurred many times. The J gene is TRBJ1-5, the V gene TRBV12-3 or TRBV12-4; 8 bases map to TRBD1. The V segment lost 4 bases and the J segment 0 bases; nucleotides outside the gene matches: 8. CDR3 length: 17 amino acids. In DNA form, the CDR3 reads TGTGCCAGCAGTTCTCGGGACAGGCTATATAGCAATCAGCCCCAGCATTTT. This gives the protein CASSSRDRLYSNQPQHF.

This clonotype was seen at least ten times. The genes are TRBV6-5 and TRBJ2-2, with D possibly being TRBD1 (6 bases). V was shortened by 5 bases and J by 2 bases, with 12 bases between the two germline ends. This CDR3 contains 15 residues. Germline V gene data show CDR1 as MNHEY and CDR2 as SVGAGI. CDR3 sequence reads: CASSTTGGNTGELFF. In DNA form, the CDR3 reads TGTGCCAGCAGTACGACAGGAGGAAACACCGGGGAGCTGTTTTTT.

This clonotype was counted ten times or more. The chain is built from TRBV2 and TRBJ2-4; D call uncertain. V was cut by 5 bases and J by 9 bases, with 11 bases left in between. The germline gives CDR1 SNHLY, CDR2 FYNNEI. CDR3 length: 12 amino acids. CDR3 DNA sequence: TGTGCCAGCAGTCCCCCAGATAGCATTCAGTACTTC. Translation gives CASSPPDSIQYF.

Ten or more counts support this clonotype. J is TRBJ1-5 and V is TRBV9; 8 bases match TRBD1. Germline CDR1 is SGDLS and CDR2 is YYNGEE. J gave up 3 bases and V 0 bases, and 11 bases lay outside the gene matches. The CDR3 consists of 18 residues. The CDR3 spells CASSVGTLQGDFNQPQHF. CDR3 DNA sequence: TGTGCCAGCAGCGTAGGTACCCTACAGGGGGATTTCAATCAGCCCCAGCATTTT.

The rearrangement links TRBV11-1 to TRBJ2-6; D call uncertain. With 3 bases removed from V and 0 bases from J, the gap between germline ends came to 6 bases. This CDR3 is built from 15 residues. Per germline, CDR1 SGHAT and CDR2 FQDESV (reference sequence). CDR3 DNA: TGTGCCAGCAGCTTTTATCTCTCTGGGGCCAACGTCCTGACTTTC. Amino acids: CASSFYLSGANVLTF.

This clonotype occurred a few times. The rearrangement links TRBV11-1 to TRBJ2-2; either TRBD1 or TRBD2 may fit D (6 bases each). V shed 3 bases and J shed 3 bases, with 14 bases lying between them. The CDR3 has 16 amino acids. Looked up from germline, CDR1 is SGHAT and CDR2 is FQDESV (reference sequence). The CDR3 spells CASSFQRGADTGELFF. DNA of the CDR3: TGTGCCAGCAGCTTCCAAAGGGGGGCGGACACCGGGGAGCTGTTTTTT.

This clonotype appeared many times. This rearrangement joins TRBV28 to TRBJ2-4; tentatively, D is TRBD1 or TRBD2 (6 bases each). The length of the CDR3 is 14 residues. Looked up from germline, CDR1 is MDHEN and CDR2 is SYDVKM. V lost 5 bases, J lost 11 bases, and 19 bases lay in between. CDR3 DNA: TGTGCCAGCAGTAATGGGGGGCCCAGGGTCCTTCAGTACTTC. Protein: CASSNGGPRVLQYF.

There are many counts of this clonotype. The V and J genes are TRBV19 and TRBJ2-7; no clear D gene. V was trimmed by 4 bases and J by 3 bases, leaving 13 bases between them. Germline CDR1 and CDR2: LNHDA and SQIVND (reference sequence). The CDR3 has 14 amino acids. CDR3 sequence (DNA): TGTGCCAGTAGTACCCTTCTCAGGTACTACGAGCAGTACTTC. Translation: CASSTLLRYYEQYF.

This clonotype appeared many times. The J gene is TRBJ2-5, the V gene TRBV7-3; the match to TRBD1 covers 12 bases. This CDR3 is built from 16 residues. V lost 5 bases to trimming and J lost 1 base; unmatched junction nucleotides: 5. Germline V gene data show CDR1 as SGHTA and CDR2 as FQGTGA. The CDR3 loop is CASSPGTGGGQETQYF. In nucleotides, the CDR3 is TGTGCCAGCAGCCCAGGGACAGGGGGCGGCCAAGAGACCCAGTACTTC.

This clonotype turned up a few times. This sequence may be a read error, since a much larger clone differs from it by one base. The chain joins TRBV12-3 or TRBV12-4 to TRBJ1-5, with a tentative D call TRBD1 (6 bases). This CDR3 has 12 residues. The CDR3 DNA reads TGTGCCACCTCACAGGGAAATCTGCCCCAGCATTTT. Its protein product is CATSQGNLPQHF.